Sequencing of this T cell receptor (beta chain) was carried out in a study of cytomegalovirus exposure and HLA in healthy donors. General study points: Association of a missense DCLRE1C variant with TCR beta V- and J-gene trimming was reported in a later analysis. A later look showed TCR association rates differing by HLA locus, highest for DRB1 and lowest for HLA-C.

It was with 60 Vbeta and 13 Jbeta primers that the PCR ran. Sequencing used immunoSEQ multiplex PCR; TCRdb keeps in-frame clones, though not all of them. The sample consists of 95,000 to 150,000 clones, around 80% of them appearing once. The CDR3 covers 16 residues. Trimming removed 1 base from V and 4 bases from J; junction bases left unmatched: 9. Germline lookup yields CDR1 SGHTA and CDR2 FQGNSA. A word on this clone: Its target is unknown.

The receptor's source is a man between 50 and 59 years old in good health and CMV-seronegative. Sequenced: PBMCs. The V and J genes are TRBV7-2 and TRBJ2-7; the match to TRBD2 covers 8 bases. The CDR3 sequence is CASSLDGAGGKYEQYF. The CDR3 bases are TGTGCCAGCAGCTTAGATGGGGCGGGGGGAAAGTACGAGCAGTACTTC. Combining the CDR3 with reference TRBV7-2 and TRBJ2-7 gives the whole variable domain GAGVSQSPSNKVTEKGKDVELRCDPISGHTALYWYRQSLGQGLEFLIYFQGNSAPDKSGLPSDRFSAERTGGSVSTLTIQRTQQEDSAVYLCASSLDGAGGKYEQYFGPGTRLTVT.